This T cell receptor beta chain originates from a study of early stage breast cancer tumors. Overall study results and limits: Tumors had approximately 2.5-fold higher T cell density than normal breast. Commonly generated sequences made up most enriched TCRB sequences shared between patients. Unsorted bulk genomic DNA sequencing lacked pairing and functional marker data.

Each sample had two DNA replicates, 0.5 ug blood or around 1.6 ug tissue. TCRdb's copy holds only in-frame clones and misses some; the assay was immunoSEQ multiplex PCR. The table has some 36,000 clones, 70% to 85% seen once. Germline V CDR1 and CDR2: SSHAT, FNYEAQ (reference sequence). This CDR3 is 17 amino acids long. On this clone: What it binds is unknown. The junction departs from the called germline gene at one end, perhaps through a read error.

The chain combines TRBV7-7 with TRBJ2-5, with D perhaps TRBD2 (6 bases). Sequenced material: blood. This receptor was obtained from a person aged 55 to 75 with breast cancer. The CDR3 coding sequence is TGTGCTAGCAGCTTAGACTTAGGCCGGGGGTACCAAGAGACCCAGTACTTC. As protein: CASSLDLGRGYQETQYF.